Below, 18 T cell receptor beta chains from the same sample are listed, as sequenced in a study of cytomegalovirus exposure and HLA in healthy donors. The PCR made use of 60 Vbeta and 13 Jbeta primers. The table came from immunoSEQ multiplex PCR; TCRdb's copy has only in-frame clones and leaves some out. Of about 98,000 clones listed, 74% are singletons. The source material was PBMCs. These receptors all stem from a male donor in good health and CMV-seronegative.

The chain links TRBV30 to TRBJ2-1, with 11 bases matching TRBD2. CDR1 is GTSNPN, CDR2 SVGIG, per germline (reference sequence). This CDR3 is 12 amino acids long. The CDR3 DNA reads TGTGGCTATAGCGGGAGGGTCAATGAGCAGTTCTTC. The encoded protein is CGYSGRVNEQFF.

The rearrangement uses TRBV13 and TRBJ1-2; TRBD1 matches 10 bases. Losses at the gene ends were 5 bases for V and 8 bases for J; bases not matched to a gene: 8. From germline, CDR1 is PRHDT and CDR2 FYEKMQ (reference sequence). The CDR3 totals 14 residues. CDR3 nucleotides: TGTGCCAGCAGCCTAAGGGACAGGGGTAGCGGCTACACCTTC. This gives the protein CASSLRDRGSGYTF.

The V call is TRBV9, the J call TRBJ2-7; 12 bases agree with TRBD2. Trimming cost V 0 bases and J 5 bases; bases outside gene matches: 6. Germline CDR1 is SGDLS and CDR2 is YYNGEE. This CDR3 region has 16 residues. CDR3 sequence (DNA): TGTGCCAGCAGCGTAGAACTAGCGGGAGGTATCGACGAGCAGTACTTC. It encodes CASSVELAGGIDEQYF.

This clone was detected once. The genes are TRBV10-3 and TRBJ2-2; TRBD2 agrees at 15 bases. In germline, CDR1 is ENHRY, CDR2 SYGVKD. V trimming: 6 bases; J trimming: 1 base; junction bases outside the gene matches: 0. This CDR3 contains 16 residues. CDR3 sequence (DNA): TGTGCCATCAGGGGACTAGCGGGAGGGAACACCGGGGAGCTGTTTTTT. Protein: CAIRGLAGGNTGELFF.

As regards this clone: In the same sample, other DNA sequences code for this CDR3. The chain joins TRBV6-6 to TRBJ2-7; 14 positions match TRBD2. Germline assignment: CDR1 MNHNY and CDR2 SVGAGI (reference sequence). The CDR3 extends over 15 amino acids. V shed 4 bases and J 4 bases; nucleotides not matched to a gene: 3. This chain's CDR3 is CASSSGTSGSYEQYF. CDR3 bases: TGTGCCAGCAGTTCCGGGACTAGCGGGAGTTACGAGCAGTACTTC.

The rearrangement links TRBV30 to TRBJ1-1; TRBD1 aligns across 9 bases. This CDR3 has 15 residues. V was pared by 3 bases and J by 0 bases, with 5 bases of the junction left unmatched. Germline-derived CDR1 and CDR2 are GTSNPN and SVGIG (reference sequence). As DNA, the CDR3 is TGTGCCTGGAGACCGGGACAGGGCCTGAACACTGAAGCTTTCTTT. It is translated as CAWRPGQGLNTEAFF.

The CDR3 reads CASQLGGGPVEQYF. The CDR3 DNA is TGTGCCAGCCAGCTAGGGGGAGGGCCTGTCGAGCAGTACTTC. The rearrangement joins TRBV2 to TRBJ2-7; the D gene is possibly TRBD2 (7 bases). The V and J ends lost 8 bases and 6 bases respectively, with 20 bases between them. Germline CDR1 SNHLY, CDR2 FYNNEI. The CDR3 is 14 residues long.

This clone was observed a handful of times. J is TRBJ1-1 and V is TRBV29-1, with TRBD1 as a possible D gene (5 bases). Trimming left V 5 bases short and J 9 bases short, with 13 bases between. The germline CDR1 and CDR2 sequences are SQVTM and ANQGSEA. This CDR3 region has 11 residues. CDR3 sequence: CSVSATGKAFF. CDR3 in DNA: TGCAGCGTTTCTGCCACAGGAAAAGCTTTCTTT.

As DNA, the CDR3 is TGTGCCAGCAGCGTAGGGGATAGCGGCACAGATACGCAGTATTTT. It translates to CASSVGDSGTDTQYF. The J gene is TRBJ2-3, the V gene TRBV9, with TRBD2 as a possible D gene (5 bases). Germline CDR1 SGDLS, CDR2 YYNGEE. The CDR3 is 15 amino acids. V lost 0 bases, J lost 1 base, and 9 bases lay in between.

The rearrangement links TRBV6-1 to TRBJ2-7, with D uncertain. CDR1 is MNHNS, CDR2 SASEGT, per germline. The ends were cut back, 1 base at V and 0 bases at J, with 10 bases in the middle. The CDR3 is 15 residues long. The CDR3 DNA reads TGTGCCAGCAGTGAAGGTGTAGCTGCCTCCTACGAGCAGTACTTC. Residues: CASSEGVAASYEQYF.

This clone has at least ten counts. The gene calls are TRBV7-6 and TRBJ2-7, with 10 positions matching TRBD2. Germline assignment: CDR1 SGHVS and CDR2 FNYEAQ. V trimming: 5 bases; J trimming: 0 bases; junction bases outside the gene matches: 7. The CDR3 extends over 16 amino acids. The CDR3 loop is CASSPGLADTSYEQYF. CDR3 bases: TGTGCCAGCAGCCCCGGACTAGCGGACACCTCCTACGAGCAGTACTTC.

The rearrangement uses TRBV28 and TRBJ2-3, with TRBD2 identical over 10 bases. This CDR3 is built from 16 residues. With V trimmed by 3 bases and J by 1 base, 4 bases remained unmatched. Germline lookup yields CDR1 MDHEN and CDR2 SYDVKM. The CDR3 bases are TGTGCCAGCAGTTTGTCCGGGACTAGCGGCACAGATACGCAGTATTTT. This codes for CASSLSGTSGTDTQYF.

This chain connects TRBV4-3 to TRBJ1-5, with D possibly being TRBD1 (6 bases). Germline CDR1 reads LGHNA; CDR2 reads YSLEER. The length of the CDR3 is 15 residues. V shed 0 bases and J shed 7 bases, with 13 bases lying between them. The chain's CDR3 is CASSQDIGGKQPQHF. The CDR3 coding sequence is TGCGCCAGCAGCCAAGATATAGGGGGAAAACAGCCCCAGCATTTT.

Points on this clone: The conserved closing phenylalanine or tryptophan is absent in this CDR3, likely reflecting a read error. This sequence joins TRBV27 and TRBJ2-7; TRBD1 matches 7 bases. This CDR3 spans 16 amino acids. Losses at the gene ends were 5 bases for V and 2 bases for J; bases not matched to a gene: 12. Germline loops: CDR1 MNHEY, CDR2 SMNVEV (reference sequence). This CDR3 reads CASSPHQDRFAYEQYL. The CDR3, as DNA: TGTGCCAGCAGTCCCCACCAGGACAGGTTCGCCTACGAGCAGTACCTC.

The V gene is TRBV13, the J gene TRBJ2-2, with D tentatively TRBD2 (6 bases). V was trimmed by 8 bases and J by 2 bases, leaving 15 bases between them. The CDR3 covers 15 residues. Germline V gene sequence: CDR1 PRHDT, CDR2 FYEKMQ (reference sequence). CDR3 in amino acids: CASALAEVNTGELFF. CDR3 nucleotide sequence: TGTGCCAGCGCCTTAGCGGAGGTCAACACCGGGGAGCTGTTTTTT.

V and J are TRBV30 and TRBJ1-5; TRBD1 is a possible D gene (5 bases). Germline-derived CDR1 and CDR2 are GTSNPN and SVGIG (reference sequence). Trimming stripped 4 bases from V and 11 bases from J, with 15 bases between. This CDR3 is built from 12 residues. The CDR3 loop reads CAWMGARGTQHF. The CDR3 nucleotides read TGTGCCTGGATGGGTGCGCGGGGGACCCAGCATTTT.

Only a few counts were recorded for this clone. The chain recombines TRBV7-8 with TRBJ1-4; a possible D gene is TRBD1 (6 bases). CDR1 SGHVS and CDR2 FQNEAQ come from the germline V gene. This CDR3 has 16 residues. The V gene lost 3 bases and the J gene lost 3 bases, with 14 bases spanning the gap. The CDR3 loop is CASSFQGIGSNEKLFF. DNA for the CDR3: TGTGCCAGCAGCTTCCAGGGGATCGGGTCTAATGAAAAACTGTTTTTT.

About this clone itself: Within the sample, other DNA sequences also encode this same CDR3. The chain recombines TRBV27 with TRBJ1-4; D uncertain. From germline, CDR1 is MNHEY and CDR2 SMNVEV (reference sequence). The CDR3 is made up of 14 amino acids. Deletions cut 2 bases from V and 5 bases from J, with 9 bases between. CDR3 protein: CASSLGGVNEKLFF. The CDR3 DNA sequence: TGTGCCAGCAGTTTAGGCGGCGTGAATGAAAAACTGTTTTTT.